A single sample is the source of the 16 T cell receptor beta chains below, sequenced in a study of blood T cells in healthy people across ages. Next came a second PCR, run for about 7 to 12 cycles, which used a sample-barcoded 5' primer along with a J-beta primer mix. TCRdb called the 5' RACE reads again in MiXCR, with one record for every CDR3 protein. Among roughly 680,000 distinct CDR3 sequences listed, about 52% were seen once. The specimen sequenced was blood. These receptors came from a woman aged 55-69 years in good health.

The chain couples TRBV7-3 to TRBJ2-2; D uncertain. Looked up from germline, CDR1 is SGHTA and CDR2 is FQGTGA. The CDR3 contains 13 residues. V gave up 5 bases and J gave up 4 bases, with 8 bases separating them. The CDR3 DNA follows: TGTGCCAGCAGCCCTCACATCACCGGGGAGCTGTTTTTT. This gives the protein CASSPHITGELFF.

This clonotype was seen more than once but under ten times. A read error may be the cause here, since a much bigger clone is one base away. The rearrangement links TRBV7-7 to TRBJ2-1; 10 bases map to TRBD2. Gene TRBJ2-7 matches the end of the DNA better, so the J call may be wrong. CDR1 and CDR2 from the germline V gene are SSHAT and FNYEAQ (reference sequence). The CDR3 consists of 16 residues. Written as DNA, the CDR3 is TGTGCTAGCAGCCCCCAGGGACTAGCGACCTACAATGAGCAGTACTTC. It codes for CASSPQGLATYNEQYF.

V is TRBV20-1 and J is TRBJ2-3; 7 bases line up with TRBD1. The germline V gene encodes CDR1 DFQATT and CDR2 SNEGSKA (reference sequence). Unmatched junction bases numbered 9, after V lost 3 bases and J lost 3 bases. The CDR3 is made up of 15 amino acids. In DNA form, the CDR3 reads TGCAGTGCTAGGAGGGGACAGACAAAAACAGATACGCAGTATTTT. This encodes CSARRGQTKTDTQYF.

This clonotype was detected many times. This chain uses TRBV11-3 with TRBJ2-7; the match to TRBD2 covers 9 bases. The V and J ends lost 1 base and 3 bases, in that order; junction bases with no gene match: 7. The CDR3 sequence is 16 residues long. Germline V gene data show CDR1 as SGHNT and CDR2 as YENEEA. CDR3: CASSLGVPSGIYEQYF. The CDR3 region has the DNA TGTGCCAGCAGCTTAGGAGTCCCTAGCGGGATCTACGAGCAGTACTTC.

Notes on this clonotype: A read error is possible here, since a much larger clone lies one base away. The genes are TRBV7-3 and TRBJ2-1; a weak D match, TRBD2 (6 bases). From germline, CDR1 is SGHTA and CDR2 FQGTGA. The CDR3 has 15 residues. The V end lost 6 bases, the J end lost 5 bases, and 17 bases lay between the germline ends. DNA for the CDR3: TGTGCCAGCAGTTTCGGGCGAGCGGGTAACAATGAGCAGTTCTTC. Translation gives CASSFGRAGNNEQFF.

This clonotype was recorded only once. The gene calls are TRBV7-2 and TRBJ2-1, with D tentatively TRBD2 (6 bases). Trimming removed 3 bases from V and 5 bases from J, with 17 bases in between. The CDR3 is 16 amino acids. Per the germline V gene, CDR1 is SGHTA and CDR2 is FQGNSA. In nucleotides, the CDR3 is TGTGCCAGCAGCTTCGCCCTACCAGCGGGCAACAATGAGCAGTTCTTC. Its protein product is CASSFALPAGNNEQFF.

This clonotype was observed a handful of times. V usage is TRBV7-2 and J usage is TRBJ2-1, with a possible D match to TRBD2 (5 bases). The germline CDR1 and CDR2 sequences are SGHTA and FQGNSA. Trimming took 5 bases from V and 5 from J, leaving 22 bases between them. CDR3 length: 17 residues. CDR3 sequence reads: CASSHRPTAVPDNEQFF. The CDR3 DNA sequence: TGTGCCAGCAGCCACCGCCCAACAGCGGTACCTGACAATGAGCAGTTCTTC. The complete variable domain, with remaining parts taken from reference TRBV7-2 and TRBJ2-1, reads GAGVSQSPSNKVTEKGKDVELRCDPISGHTALYWYRQSLGQGLEFLIYFQGNSAPDKSGLPSDRFSAERTGGSVSTLTIQRTQQEDSAVYLCASSHRPTAVPDNEQFFGPGTRLTVL.

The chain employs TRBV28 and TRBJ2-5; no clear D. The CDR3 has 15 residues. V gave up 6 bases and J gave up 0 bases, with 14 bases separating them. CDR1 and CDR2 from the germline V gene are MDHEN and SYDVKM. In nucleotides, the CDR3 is TGTGCCAGCAGGACCTTACAGAGGTACCAAGAGACCCAGTACTTC. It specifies CASRTLQRYQETQYF.

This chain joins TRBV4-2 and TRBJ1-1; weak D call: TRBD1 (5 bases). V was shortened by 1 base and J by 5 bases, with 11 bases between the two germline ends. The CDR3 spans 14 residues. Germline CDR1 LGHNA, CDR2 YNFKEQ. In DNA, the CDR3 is TGTGCCAGCAGCCAAGGGGCAGGGTCGACTGAAGCTTTCTTT. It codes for CASSQGAGSTEAFF.

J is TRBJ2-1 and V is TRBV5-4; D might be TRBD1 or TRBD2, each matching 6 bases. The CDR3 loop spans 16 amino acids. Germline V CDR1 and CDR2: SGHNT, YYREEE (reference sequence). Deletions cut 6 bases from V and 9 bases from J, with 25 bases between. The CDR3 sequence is CASNILEASARGEQFF. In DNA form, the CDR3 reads TGTGCCAGCAACATCCTTGAGGCTAGCGCCAGGGGTGAGCAGTTCTTC.

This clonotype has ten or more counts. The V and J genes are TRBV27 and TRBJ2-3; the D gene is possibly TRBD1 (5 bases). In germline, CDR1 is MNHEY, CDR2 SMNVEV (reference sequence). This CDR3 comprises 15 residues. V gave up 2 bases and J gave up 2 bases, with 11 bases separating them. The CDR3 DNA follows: TGTGCCAGCAGTTTAGGGGCAGCGTTCACAGATACGCAGTATTTT. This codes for CASSLGAAFTDTQYF.

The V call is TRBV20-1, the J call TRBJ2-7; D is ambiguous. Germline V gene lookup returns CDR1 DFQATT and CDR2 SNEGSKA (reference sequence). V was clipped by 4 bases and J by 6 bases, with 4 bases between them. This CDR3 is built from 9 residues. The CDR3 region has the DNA TGCAGTGCTACCAGCGAGCAGTACTTC. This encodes CSATSEQYF.

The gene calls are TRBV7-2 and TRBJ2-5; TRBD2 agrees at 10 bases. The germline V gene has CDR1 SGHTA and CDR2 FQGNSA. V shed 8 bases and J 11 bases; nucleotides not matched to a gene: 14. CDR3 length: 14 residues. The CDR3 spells CASGRYLAGDPQYF. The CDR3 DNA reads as TGTGCCAGCGGCCGTTACCTAGCGGGAGACCCGCAGTACTTC. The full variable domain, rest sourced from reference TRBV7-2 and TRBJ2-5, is GAGVSQSPSNKVTEKGKDVELRCDPISGHTALYWYRQSLGQGLEFLIYFQGNSAPDKSGLPSDRFSAERTGGSVSTLTIQRTQQEDSAVYLCASGRYLAGDPQYFGPGTRLLVL.

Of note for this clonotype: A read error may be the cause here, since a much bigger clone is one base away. For the CDR3, the DNA is TGTGCCAGCAGCAACCAGACTAGCGGGCGCCCCGTCGAGCAGTACTTC. This encodes CASSNQTSGRPVEQYF. The chain carries TRBV7-2 and TRBJ2-5, with 10 bases identical to TRBD2. The end of the DNA is better explained by TRBJ2-7, so the J call may be wrong. CDR1 is SGHTA, CDR2 FQGNSA, per germline. CDR3 size: 16 residues.

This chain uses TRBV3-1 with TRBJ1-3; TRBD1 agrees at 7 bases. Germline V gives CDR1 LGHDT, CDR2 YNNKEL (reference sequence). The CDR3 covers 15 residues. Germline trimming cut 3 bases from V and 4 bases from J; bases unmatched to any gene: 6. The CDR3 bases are TGTGCCAGCAGCCACGGACAGGCCTCCGGAAACACCATATATTTT. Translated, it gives CASSHGQASGNTIYF.

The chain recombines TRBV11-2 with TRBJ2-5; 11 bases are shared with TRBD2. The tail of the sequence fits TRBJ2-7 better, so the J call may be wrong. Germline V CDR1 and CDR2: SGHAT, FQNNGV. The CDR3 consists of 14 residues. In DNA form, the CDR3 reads TGTGCCAGCAGCTTTAGCGGGAGGGCCCTCGAGCAGTACTTC. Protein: CASSFSGRALEQYF.